This is a list of T cell receptor beta chains from one sample in a study of shared clonotypes between healthy human individuals. Some clones are missing from TCRdb's copy, which holds only in-frame ones; the method was immunoSEQ multiplex PCR. The sample gives approximately 2.5 million clones, approximately 93% of which show up once; 0.35% to 0.45% is in the top ten. The sequenced material came from naive CD4+ T cells from PBMCs. The receptors stem from a man aged 18 to 30 in good health. Some clones in this sample may be carry-over from other donors' samples. Each CDR3 is given with its conserved first and last residue. D genes are given only for firm matches. Only part of the rows carry a size: once, few, many, or a class if the clone is expanded.

D,size,J,V,CDR3,DNA
.,once,TRBJ2-3,TRBV28,CASSRRRADLTRTDTQYF,TGTGCCAGCAGCCGCCGGAGGGCCGACCTGACACGCACAGATACGCAGTATTTT
TRBD1,.,TRBJ2-1,TRBV5-1,CASSSDRAYNEQFF,TGCGCCAGCAGCTCCGACAGGGCCTACAATGAGCAGTTCTTC
TRBD1,.,TRBJ2-3,TRBV5-1,CASRGTGGTDTQYF,TGCGCCAGCAGGGGGACAGGTGGCACAGATACGCAGTATTTT
TRBD1,.,TRBJ2-7,TRBV9,CASSVGGTGGSYEQYF,TGTGCCAGCAGCGTAGGAGGGACAGGGGGCTCCTACGAGCAGTACTTC
.,.,TRBJ1-4,TRBV30,CAWSARPGEKLFF,TGTGCCTGGAGTGCCCGGCCGGGTGAAAAACTGTTTTTT
.,.,TRBJ1-2,TRBV16,CASSPTTNLPGYTF,TGTGCCAGCAGCCCTACTACCAACCTGCCGGGCTACACCTTC
TRBD1,.,TRBJ1-2,TRBV28,CASSLSLQGNYGYTF,TGTGCCAGCAGTTTAAGCCTACAGGGGAACTATGGCTACACCTTC
.,.,TRBJ1-1,TRBV2,CASSRSSGEAFF,TGTGCCAGCAGTCGTAGCTCTGGTGAAGCTTTCTTT
.,.,TRBJ2-2,TRBV19,CAIQRGNTGELFF,TGTGCCATCCAAAGGGGGAACACCGGGGAGCTGTTTTTT
TRBD2,.,TRBJ2-5,TRBV10-3,CASAGREQETQYF,TGTGCCAGCGCTGGGAGGGAACAAGAGACCCAGTACTTC
.,once,TRBJ2-7,TRBV7-8,CASSPQPGSPGYEQYF,TGTGCCAGCAGCCCCCAGCCTGGCTCCCCCGGCTACGAGCAGTACTTC
.,once,TRBJ2-1,TRBV28,CASSLRVAGGSVYNEQFF,TGTGCCAGCAGCCTGAGAGTTGCGGGCGGATCGGTATACAATGAGCAGTTCTTC
.,.,TRBJ1-5,TRBV7-2,CASSLLGNGNQPQHF,TGTGCCAGCAGCTTATTGGGGAATGGCAATCAGCCCCAGCATTTT
.,.,TRBJ1-1,TRBV7-3,CASSLSAGATEAFF,TGTGCCAGCAGCTTAAGTGCAGGGGCCACTGAAGCTTTCTTT
.,.,TRBJ2-3,TRBV6-1,CASSGQKGIDTQYF,TGTGCCAGCAGTGGACAGAAAGGGATAGATACGCAGTATTTT
.,.,TRBJ2-3,TRBV28,CASSIGSLTDTQYF,TGTGCCAGCAGTATCGGGAGCCTCACAGATACGCAGTATTTT
TRBD1,.,TRBJ2-1,TRBV7-9,CASSLGQGGERWGVF,TGTGCCAGCAGCCTCGGACAGGGAGGTGAGCGGTGGGGAGTCTTC
.,.,TRBJ2-7,TRBV18,CASSPPGGDRLYEQYF,TGTGCCAGCTCACCACCCGGGGGAGATCGCCTCTACGAGCAGTACTTC
.,.,TRBJ2-2,TRBV19,CASGRLNTGELFF,TGTGCCAGTGGTCGCCTAAACACCGGGGAGCTGTTTTTT
.,few,TRBJ1-1,TRBV9,CASSQRTANTEAFF,TGTGCCAGCAGCCAGAGGACAGCCAACACTGAAGCTTTCTTT
.,.,TRBJ2-3,TRBV5-1,CASRLTYSTDTQYF,TGCGCCAGCCGTTTGACTTATAGCACAGATACGCAGTATTTT
.,.,TRBJ1-2,TRBV27,CASSPDRLYGYTF,TGTGCCAGCAGTCCAGACAGGCTCTACGGCTACACCTTC
.,.,TRBJ2-3,TRBV7-2,CASSWDSGPYTDTQYF,TGTGCCAGCAGCTGGGACTCGGGACCATACACAGATACGCAGTATTTT
.,few,TRBJ1-1,TRBV5-1,CASSLTGINTEAFF,TGCGCCAGCAGCCTAACGGGTATTAACACTGAAGCTTTCTTT
.,.,TRBJ2-7,TRBV6-1,CASSEGGKRRYEQYF,TGTGCCAGCAGTGAAGGGGGTAAGAGGCGCTACGAGCAGTACTTC
.,.,TRBJ1-5,TRBV9,CASSPGQPNQPQHF,TGTGCCAGCAGCCCGGGCCAGCCAAATCAGCCCCAGCATTTT
TRBD2,.,TRBJ2-2,TRBV10-1,CASRGGTTGELFF,TGCGCCAGCCGCGGGGGTACCACCGGGGAGCTGTTTTTT
.,.,TRBJ2-5,TRBV6-1,CASSEIGLIETQYF,TGTGCCAGCAGTGAAATTGGGCTAATTGAGACCCAGTACTTC
.,.,TRBJ2-2,TRBV28,CASSVIRGGTGELFF,TGTGCCAGCTCGGTTATCAGGGGTGGCACCGGGGAGCTGTTTTTT
.,.,TRBJ2-1,TRBV27,CASSSHQGIEQFF,TGTGCCAGCAGTTCCCATCAGGGGATTGAGCAGTTCTTC
.,.,TRBJ1-5,TRBV29-1,CSVEDRAPGIQPQHF,TGCAGCGTTGAGGACCGGGCCCCAGGAATCCAGCCCCAGCATTTT
.,once,TRBJ1-3,TRBV25-1,CASSEGHIGNTIYF,TGTGCCAGCAGTGAAGGACATATAGGAAACACCATATATTTT
.,.,TRBJ2-1,TRBV30,CAWSPGEQYNEQFF,TGTGCCTGGTCCCCAGGGGAGCAGTACAATGAGCAGTTCTTC
.,.,TRBJ1-5,TRBV19,CASKSRDYSNQPQHF,TGTGCCAGTAAGTCAAGGGACTATAGCAATCAGCCCCAGCATTTT
.,.,TRBJ2-1,TRBV5-1,CASSARGSYNEQFF,TGCGCCAGCAGCGCCAGGGGATCCTACAATGAGCAGTTCTTC
.,.,TRBJ2-7,TRBV18,CASSPGYEQYF,TGTGCCAGCTCACCCGGCTACGAGCAGTACTTC
TRBD2,.,TRBJ2-3,TRBV28,CASSLLAGGRTDTQYF,TGTGCCAGCAGTTTACTAGCGGGAGGGCGTACAGATACGCAGTATTTT